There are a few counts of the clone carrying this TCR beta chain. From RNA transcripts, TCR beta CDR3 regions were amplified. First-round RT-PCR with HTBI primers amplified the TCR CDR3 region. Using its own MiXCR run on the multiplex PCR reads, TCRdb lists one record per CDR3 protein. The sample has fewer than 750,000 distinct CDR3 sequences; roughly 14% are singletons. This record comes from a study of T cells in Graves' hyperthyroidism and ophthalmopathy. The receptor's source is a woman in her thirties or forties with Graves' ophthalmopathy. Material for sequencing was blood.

The CDR3 DNA reads as TGTGCCAGCAGTTACCCCCCGTGGAAGCTAGCGGATACGAGCTCCTACGAGCAGTACTTC. The encoded protein is CASSYPPWKLADTSSYEQYF. This sequence joins TRBV6-2 or TRBV6-3 and TRBJ2-7, with 7 positions matching TRBD2. This CDR3 has 20 residues. V shed 2 bases and J 0 bases; nucleotides not matched to a gene: 19. Germline V gene lookup returns CDR1 MNHEY and CDR2 SVGEGT.